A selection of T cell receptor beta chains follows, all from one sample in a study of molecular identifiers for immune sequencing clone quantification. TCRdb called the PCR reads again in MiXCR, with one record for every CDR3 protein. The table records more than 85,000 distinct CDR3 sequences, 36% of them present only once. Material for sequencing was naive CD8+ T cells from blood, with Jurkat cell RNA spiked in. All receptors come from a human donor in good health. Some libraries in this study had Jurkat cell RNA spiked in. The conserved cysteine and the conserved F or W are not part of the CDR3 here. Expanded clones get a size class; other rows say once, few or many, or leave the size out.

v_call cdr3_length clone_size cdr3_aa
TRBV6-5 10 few ASAGPHYEQY
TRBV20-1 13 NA SAREGGRLNTEAF
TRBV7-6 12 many ASSLLGVIGEQY
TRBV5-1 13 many ASSLETGAVETQY
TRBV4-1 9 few ASSQQDTQY
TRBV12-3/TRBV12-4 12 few ASSLALGAAEAF
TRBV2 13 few ASSDEGSSNQPQH
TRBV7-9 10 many AGAVQPDEQY
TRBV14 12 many ASSPRQGTDTQY
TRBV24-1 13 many ATATTRTNTGELF